This is a list of T cell receptor beta chains from one sample in a study of blood T cell repertoires in COVID-19. TCRdb's table, derived via immunoSEQ multiplex PCR, lists solely in-frame clones and lacks some. The data hold some 11,000 clones, with around four fifths observed a single time. Sequencing used peripheral blood. The source of these receptors is a human donor in a cohort sampled during active COVID-19. Both conserved end residues are trimmed from each CDR3. Each record gives: CDR3 protein, clone size, V gene, J gene. For some rows the clone size is stated as once, few or many, or as a class when expanded; others skip it.

cdr3_aa: ASSPTSGNQETQY
clone_size: NA
v_call: TRBV18
j_call: TRBJ2-5

cdr3_aa: ASNPDRAGETQY
clone_size: NA
v_call: TRBV5-1
j_call: TRBJ2-5

cdr3_aa: ASSSGLTNTGELF
clone_size: NA
v_call: TRBV7-2
j_call: TRBJ2-2

cdr3_aa: ASTPYEAYEQY
clone_size: NA
v_call: TRBV28
j_call: TRBJ2-7

cdr3_aa: ASSLVSRTDSGNTIY
clone_size: NA
v_call: TRBV7-2
j_call: TRBJ1-3

cdr3_aa: ASSGQGRGQPQH
clone_size: NA
v_call: TRBV27
j_call: TRBJ1-5

cdr3_aa: ASSKGEGCEQF
clone_size: NA
v_call: TRBV21-1
j_call: TRBJ2-1

cdr3_aa: ASSTWGEKETQY
clone_size: NA
v_call: TRBV28
j_call: TRBJ2-5

cdr3_aa: ASSLRTGSTYEQY
clone_size: once
v_call: TRBV23-1
j_call: TRBJ2-7

cdr3_aa: ASSPGSGRVDTQY
clone_size: NA
v_call: TRBV3-1/TRBV3-2
j_call: TRBJ2-3

cdr3_aa: ASRMGTSGSVTDTQY
clone_size: NA
v_call: TRBV2
j_call: TRBJ2-3

cdr3_aa: ASSPWTGNIFTLAANVLT
clone_size: NA
v_call: TRBV6-7
j_call: TRBJ2-6

cdr3_aa: ASSLTSGRKADEQF
clone_size: NA
v_call: TRBV7-9
j_call: TRBJ2-1

cdr3_aa: ASSPVGVSYNEQF
clone_size: NA
v_call: TRBV18
j_call: TRBJ2-1

cdr3_aa: ASSFTTTGELF
clone_size: few
v_call: TRBV6-5
j_call: TRBJ2-2

cdr3_aa: ASSSENSGSPYNEQF
clone_size: NA
v_call: TRBV7-9
j_call: TRBJ2-1

cdr3_aa: ASSFISAGGTNTGELF
clone_size: NA
v_call: TRBV10-1
j_call: TRBJ2-2

cdr3_aa: ASSQVREFANSPLH
clone_size: NA
v_call: TRBV19
j_call: TRBJ1-6

cdr3_aa: ASSLTITPYEQY
clone_size: NA
v_call: TRBV27
j_call: TRBJ2-7

cdr3_aa: ASSVKAIPYNEQF
clone_size: NA
v_call: TRBV2
j_call: TRBJ2-1

cdr3_aa: ASRLQGAVDTQY
clone_size: NA
v_call: TRBV6-5
j_call: TRBJ2-3

cdr3_aa: ASRPQVNSGNTIY
clone_size: NA
v_call: TRBV5-4
j_call: TRBJ1-3

cdr3_aa: AFQAGGVWGYT
clone_size: NA
v_call: TRBV30
j_call: TRBJ1-2

cdr3_aa: ASSHGETEAF
clone_size: NA
v_call: TRBV3-1/TRBV3-2
j_call: TRBJ1-1

cdr3_aa: ASSMGDRVKQPQH
clone_size: once
v_call: TRBV19
j_call: TRBJ1-5

cdr3_aa: ASSPNRRTANVATNEKLF
clone_size: once
v_call: TRBV6-2/TRBV6-3
j_call: TRBJ1-4

cdr3_aa: ASSPAEGGGYT
clone_size: NA
v_call: TRBV28
j_call: TRBJ1-2

cdr3_aa: ASSQVAGENTEAF
clone_size: NA
v_call: TRBV4-1
j_call: TRBJ1-1

cdr3_aa: AWMPGRSPYEQY
clone_size: NA
v_call: TRBV30
j_call: TRBJ2-7